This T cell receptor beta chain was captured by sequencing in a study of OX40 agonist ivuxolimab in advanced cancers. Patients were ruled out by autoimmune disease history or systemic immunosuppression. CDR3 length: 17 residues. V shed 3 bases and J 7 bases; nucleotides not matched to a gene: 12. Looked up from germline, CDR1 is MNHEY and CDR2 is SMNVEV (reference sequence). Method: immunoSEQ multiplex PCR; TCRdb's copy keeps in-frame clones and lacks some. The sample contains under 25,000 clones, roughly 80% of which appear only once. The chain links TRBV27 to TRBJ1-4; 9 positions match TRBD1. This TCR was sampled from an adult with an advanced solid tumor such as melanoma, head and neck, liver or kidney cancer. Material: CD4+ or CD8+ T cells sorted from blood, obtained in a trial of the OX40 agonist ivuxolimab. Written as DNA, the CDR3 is TGTGCCAGCAGTTTCACCGGGACAGGGCTATTAGGTGAAAAACTGTTTTTT. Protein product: CASSFTGTGLLGEKLFF.